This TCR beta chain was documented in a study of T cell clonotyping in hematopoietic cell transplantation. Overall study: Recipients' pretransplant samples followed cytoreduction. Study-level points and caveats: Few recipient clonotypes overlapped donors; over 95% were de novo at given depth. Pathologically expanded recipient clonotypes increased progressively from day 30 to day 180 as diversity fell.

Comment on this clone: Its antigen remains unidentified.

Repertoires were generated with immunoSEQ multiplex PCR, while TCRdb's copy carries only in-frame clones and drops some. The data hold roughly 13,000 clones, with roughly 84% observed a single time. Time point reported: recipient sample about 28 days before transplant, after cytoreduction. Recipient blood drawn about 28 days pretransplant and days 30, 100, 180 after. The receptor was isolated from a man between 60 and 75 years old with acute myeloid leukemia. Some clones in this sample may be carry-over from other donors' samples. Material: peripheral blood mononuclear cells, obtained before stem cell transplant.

CDR3 bases: TGTGCCAGTAGTCCGTCCAGGATTCTGAACACTGAAGCTTTCTTT. Encoded protein: CASSPSRILNTEAFF. The gene calls are TRBV19 and TRBJ1-1; D remains ambiguous. The germline V gene encodes CDR1 LNHDA and CDR2 SQIVND (reference sequence). V gave up 5 bases and J gave up 0 bases, with 13 bases separating them. CDR3 length equals 15 residues.